This passage covers 13 T cell receptor beta chains from one sample sequenced in a study of OX40 agonist ivuxolimab in advanced cancers. Sequencing used immunoSEQ multiplex PCR; TCRdb keeps in-frame clones, though not all of them. The data contain around 67,000 clones, roughly 85% of them seen just once; the ten biggest clones take up approximately 2%. The sequenced sample was CD4+ or CD8+ T cells sorted from blood, obtained in a trial of the OX40 agonist ivuxolimab. The receptor source for this set is an adult with an advanced solid tumor such as melanoma, head and neck, liver or kidney cancer.

This clone was detected once. The V call is TRBV11-2, the J call TRBJ2-5; 9 bases match TRBD2. This CDR3 contains 16 residues. Germline CDR1 reads SGHAT; CDR2 reads FQNNGV. V was clipped by 4 bases and J by 1 base; unmatched bases: 7. CDR3 protein: CASSYLAGVIQETQYF. The DNA of the CDR3 is TGTGCCAGCAGCTATTTAGCGGGGGTGATCCAAGAGACCCAGTACTTC.

The rearrangement links TRBV6-1 to TRBJ1-2; D perhaps matches TRBD1 (5 bases). V lost 8 bases, J lost 4 bases, and 11 bases lay in between. This CDR3 is built from 12 residues. Germline CDR1 reads MNHNS; CDR2 reads SASEGT. The CDR3: CASGQTVYGYTF. In nucleotides, the CDR3 is TGTGCCAGCGGACAAACCGTCTATGGCTACACCTTC.

This rearrangement joins TRBV5-1 to TRBJ2-7, with D possibly being TRBD1 or TRBD2 (5 bases each). Germline CDR1 SGHRS, CDR2 YFSETQ. The CDR3 has 15 residues. The V and J ends lost 0 bases and 4 bases respectively, with 14 bases between them. DNA of the CDR3: TGCGCCAGCAGCTTGGCCCCGGGGCCTGAATACGAGCAGTACTTC. It yields the protein CASSLAPGPEYEQYF.

This clone is a singleton in its sample. This chain joins TRBV4-1 and TRBJ2-2; D gene uncertain. The CDR3 consists of 14 residues. V shed 2 bases and J shed 5 bases, with 9 bases lying between them. Germline values: CDR1 MGHRA, CDR2 YSYEKL. This chain's CDR3 is CASSQPPGTGELFF. In DNA form, the CDR3 reads TGCGCCAGCAGCCAACCGCCTGGGACCGGGGAGCTGTTTTTT.

The V gene is TRBV7-2, the J gene TRBJ1-2; D ambiguous. The germline CDR1 and CDR2 sequences are SGHTA and FQGNSA. This CDR3 has 13 residues. The ends were cut back, 5 bases at V and 6 bases at J, with 13 bases in the middle. The DNA of the CDR3 is TGTGCCAGCAGCCCCCGGTGGAGGGATGGCTACACCTTC. This gives the protein CASSPRWRDGYTF.

V and J are TRBV20-1 and TRBJ1-2; D possibly corresponds to TRBD1 (6 bases). The length of the CDR3 is 11 residues. Germline V gene sequence: CDR1 DFQATT, CDR2 SNEGSKA (reference sequence). The V end was cut by 0 bases, the J end by 8 bases, with 7 bases between. The DNA of the CDR3 is TGCAGTGCTAGAGACGGGGGCGGCTACACCTTC. It encodes CSARDGGGYTF.

The V and J genes are TRBV7-3 and TRBJ1-1; possibly TRBD1 for D (5 bases). Looked up from germline, CDR1 is SGHTA and CDR2 is FQGTGA. The V end was cut by 5 bases, the J end by 7 bases, with 14 bases between. The CDR3 spans 13 residues. The CDR3 coding sequence is TGTGCCAGCAGCCGATTAGTGACAGATGAAGCTTTCTTT. Protein product: CASSRLVTDEAFF.

The rearrangement uses TRBV6-1 and TRBJ1-1, with a tentative D call TRBD1 (5 bases). V was trimmed by 2 bases and J by 5 bases, leaving 15 bases between them. The CDR3 has 15 amino acids. The germline V gene has CDR1 MNHNS and CDR2 SASEGT. The CDR3 bases are TGTGCCAGCAGTGAACCGGGTTTAGGACATACTGAAGCTTTCTTT. Translation: CASSEPGLGHTEAFF.

This clone came up a few times. The gene calls are TRBV7-2 and TRBJ1-5; tentatively, D is TRBD1 (6 bases). Looked up from germline, CDR1 is SGHTA and CDR2 is FQGNSA. V dropped 1 base and J dropped 7 bases, with 14 bases sitting between them. The CDR3 has 15 amino acids. CDR3 residues: CASSLGYRVGQPQHF. The DNA for the CDR3 is TGTGCCAGCAGCTTAGGGTACAGGGTGGGACAGCCCCAGCATTTT.

J is TRBJ2-2 and V is TRBV29-1; the D is unclear. Looked up from germline, CDR1 is SQVTM and CDR2 is ANQGSEA. The CDR3 length is 13 residues. The V gene lost 2 bases and the J gene lost 3 bases, with 7 bases spanning the gap. The DNA of the CDR3 is TGCAGCGTTGAAAACGTTGACACCGGGGAGCTGTTTTTT. This codes for CSVENVDTGELFF.

The V call is TRBV14, the J call TRBJ1-6; perhaps TRBD1 as D (5 bases). The CDR3 extends over 14 amino acids. CDR1 is SGHDN, CDR2 FVKESK, per germline. Trimming removed 3 bases from V and 7 bases from J, with 10 bases in between. The CDR3 sequence is CASSHRGGNSPLHF. As DNA, the CDR3 is TGTGCCAGCAGCCATCGGGGGGGAAATTCACCCCTCCACTTT.

The chain couples TRBV18 to TRBJ1-5, with 10 bases that match TRBD1. The CDR3 extends over 18 amino acids. Trimming took 2 bases from V and 2 from J; bases not matched to a gene: 9. The germline V gene has CDR1 KGHSH and CDR2 LQKENI. The CDR3: CASSPGGQGKEGNQPQHF. CDR3 bases: TGTGCCAGCTCACCAGGGGGACAGGGGAAGGAGGGCAATCAGCCCCAGCATTTT. The full variable domain, completed using reference TRBV18 and TRBJ1-5, is NAGVMQNPRHLVRRRGQEARLRCSPMKGHSHVYWYRQLPEEGLKFMVYLQKENIIDESGMPKERFSAEFPKEGPSILRIQQVVRGDSAAYFCASSPGGQGKEGNQPQHFGDGTRLSIL.

V is TRBV10-3 and J is TRBJ1-3, with 7 bases aligning to TRBD1. V shed 3 bases, J shed 4 bases, and the junction held 6 bases outside the gene matches. Germline V gene sequence: CDR1 ENHRY, CDR2 SYGVKD. CDR3 size: 15 residues. Here the CDR3 reads CAISERTGAGNTIYF. The CDR3 nucleotides are TGTGCCATCAGTGAAAGGACAGGAGCGGGAAACACCATATATTTT.